A single T cell receptor beta chain is shown here with its context. This could be a read error, since a much larger clone is one nucleotide away. Germline V gene data show CDR1 as MNHEY and CDR2 as SVGAGI. V was trimmed by 7 bases and J by 1 base, leaving 10 bases between them. CDR3 length: 13 amino acids. The sample comes from a study of shared clonotypes between healthy human individuals. Libraries were prepared by immunoSEQ multiplex PCR; TCRdb keeps only in-frame clonotypes and omits some of them. The table has around 990,000 clones, approximately 75% seen once. The V and J genes are TRBV6-5 and TRBJ1-1, with D possibly TRBD1 on 5 matching bases. This sequence originates from a man aged 18 to 29 in good health. Some clones in this sample may be carry-over from other donors' samples. The sample taken for sequencing was memory CD4+ T cells from PBMCs. Subset meaning: CD45RA-negative fraction. The CDR3 DNA is TGTGCCAGCACCTTAACAGGGAACACTGAAGCTTTCTTT. Protein sequence: CASTLTGNTEAFF.